This TCR beta chain was recovered during a study of regulatory T cells in long-lasting Graves disease. This clonotype was seen a handful of times. Time point here: newly diagnosed GD, antithyroid drugs for less than 3 months. From RNA extracted from PBMCs, the TCR library was made. Library construction for TCR beta used iRepertoire HTBI primers and Arm-PCR of CDR3 regions. TCRdb analysed the multiplex PCR reads with MiXCR anew, one entry per CDR3 protein. The repertoire holds about 460,000 distinct CDR3 sequences, with approximately 15% as singletons. Germline loops: CDR1 SEHNR, CDR2 FQNEAQ (reference sequence). This CDR3 comprises 13 residues. Trimming stripped 4 bases from V and 7 bases from J, with 13 bases between. The sample was also linked to a second study, of T cells in Graves' hyperthyroidism and ophthalmopathy. Per that paper: Patients having uncontrolled infection, another autoimmune disease, pregnancy or lactation were not included. Diagnoses used clinical symptoms, serum thyroxine and TRAb, thyroid ultrasound and orbital computed tomography. Clonotypes that were expanded in thyroid above 0.001 mostly appeared in blood too. Classification by a 13 V-J model distinguished ophthalmopathy from stable hyperthyroidism.

Sequences were derived from peripheral blood mononuclear cells (PBMCs), sampled at new diagnosis, from a patient treated with antithyroid drugs. This chain links TRBV7-9 with TRBJ1-2, with TRBD1 as a possible D gene (5 bases). The receptor was derived from a woman in her fifties or sixties with Graves disease. DNA of the CDR3: TGTGCCAGCAGCTCAGACAGTCGTTCTGGCTACACCTTC. Translating it yields CASSSDSRSGYTF.